This passage covers 10 T cell receptor beta chains from one sample sequenced in a study of cytomegalovirus exposure and HLA in healthy donors. In the PCR, 60 Vbeta and 13 Jbeta primers were used. Profiled with immunoSEQ multiplex PCR; TCRdb holds only in-frame clones, not every one. This table has about 150,000 clones, more than 80% appearing once. Sequencing input: PBMCs. These receptors came from a male donor in good health and CMV-seronegative.

The chain is built from TRBV5-1 and TRBJ2-1, with D unresolved. The V and J ends lost 8 bases and 0 bases respectively, with 18 bases between them. This CDR3 spans 16 amino acids. Germline V CDR1 and CDR2: SGHRS, YFSETQ. The CDR3 here is CARRNPVAASYNEQFF. The CDR3 nucleotides are TGCGCCAGGAGAAACCCTGTGGCGGCCTCCTACAATGAGCAGTTCTTC. Full variable domain (missing parts from reference TRBV5-1 and TRBJ2-1): KAGVTQTPRYLIKTRGQQVTLSCSPISGHRSVSWYQQTPGQGLQFLFEYFSETQRNKGNFPGRFSGRQFSNSRSEMNVSTLELGDSALYLCARRNPVAASYNEQFFGPGTRLTVL.

This clone was seen a handful of times. The chain recombines TRBV5-1 with TRBJ1-3, with a tentative D call TRBD1 (6 bases). V lost 4 bases, J lost 1 base, and 15 bases lay in between. This CDR3 is 16 amino acids long. CDR1 and CDR2 from the germline V gene are SGHRS and YFSETQ. The CDR3 DNA sequence: TGCGCCAGCAGCCAACGGCGACAGGATTCTGGAAACACCATATATTTT. Protein product: CASSQRRQDSGNTIYF.

The chain joins TRBV29-1 to TRBJ2-1; 8 bases are shared with TRBD2. Trimming cost V 5 bases and J 6 bases; bases outside gene matches: 18. Germline CDR1 reads SQVTM; CDR2 reads ANQGSEA. The CDR3 loop spans 17 amino acids. CDR3 bases: TGCAGCGTTCAAACTTCCCGCGGGAGGTCGGACTTCAATGAGCAGTTCTTC. Translated: CSVQTSRGRSDFNEQFF.

The chain carries TRBV5-4 and TRBJ1-5; D call uncertain. V was cut by 3 bases and J by 5 bases, with 6 bases left in between. The CDR3 consists of 12 residues. Germline V CDR1 and CDR2: SGHNT, YYREEE (reference sequence). The CDR3 region has the DNA TGTGCCAGCAGCTCGCCGGATCAGCCCCAGCATTTT. Its translation is CASSSPDQPQHF.

V is TRBV7-2 and J is TRBJ2-7, with 11 bases that match TRBD1. The CDR3 contains 16 residues. Trimming removed 0 bases from V and 5 bases from J; junction bases left unmatched: 6. Germline V CDR1 and CDR2: SGHTA, FQGNSA. CDR3 in amino acids: CASSLAGTGGYNEQYF. DNA of the CDR3: TGTGCCAGCAGCTTAGCCGGGACAGGGGGTTACAACGAGCAGTACTTC.

The J gene is TRBJ2-7, the V gene TRBV19, with 10 bases lining up with TRBD1. V was clipped by 7 bases and J by 7 bases; unmatched bases: 10. The germline V gene has CDR1 LNHDA and CDR2 SQIVND (reference sequence). This CDR3 has 14 residues. The chain's CDR3 is CASKPRDRGEEQYF. CDR3 DNA sequence: TGTGCCAGTAAACCTCGGGACAGGGGCGAAGAGCAGTACTTC. The full variable domain, rest sourced from reference TRBV19 and TRBJ2-7, is DGGITQSPKYLFRKEGQNVTLSCEQNLNHDAMYWYRQDPGQGLRLIYYSQIVNDFQKGDIAEGYSVSREKKESFPLTVTSAQKNPTAFYLCASKPRDRGEEQYFGPGTRLTVT.

This clone was counted only a few times. The chain is built from TRBV4-1 and TRBJ1-1; no firm D call. This CDR3 has 14 residues. The V gene lost 3 bases and the J gene lost 7 bases, with 15 bases spanning the gap. In germline, CDR1 is MGHRA, CDR2 YSYEKL. The CDR3 loop is CASSHSIPNGEAFF. CDR3 nucleotide sequence: TGCGCCAGCAGCCACTCAATCCCAAACGGTGAAGCTTTCTTT.

This chain uses TRBV18 with TRBJ2-7; D perhaps matches TRBD1 (6 bases). The germline V and J ends were trimmed by 3 bases and 4 bases, with 13 bases remaining between them. Germline CDR1 is KGHSH and CDR2 is LQKENI. The CDR3 has 14 residues. The CDR3 sequence: CASSPRDTTYEQYF. CDR3 in DNA: TGTGCCAGCTCACCCCGGGACACGACTTACGAGCAGTACTTC. Together with reference TRBV18 and TRBJ2-7, the CDR3 gives the full variable domain: NAGVMQNPRHLVRRRGQEARLRCSPMKGHSHVYWYRQLPEEGLKFMVYLQKENIIDESGMPKERFSAEFPKEGPSILRIQQVVRGDSAAYFCASSPRDTTYEQYFGPGTRLTVT.

CDR3 region: CASSSSGGLTDTQYF. The DNA for the CDR3 is TGTGCCAGCAGCTCTTCCGGTGGGCTCACAGATACGCAGTATTTT. The chain combines TRBV7-6 with TRBJ2-3, with D hard to call. The CDR3 extends over 15 amino acids. V gave up 4 bases and J gave up 2 bases, with 13 bases separating them. Germline CDR1 reads SGHVS; CDR2 reads FNYEAQ.

The V gene is TRBV5-1, the J gene TRBJ1-2, with D hard to call. This CDR3 is 15 amino acids long. Germline assignment: CDR1 SGHRS and CDR2 YFSETQ. Trimming took 0 bases from V and 4 from J, leaving 13 bases between them. The CDR3 loop reads CASSLDGRIVYGYTF. The CDR3 DNA reads as TGCGCCAGCAGCTTGGATGGCAGAATTGTCTATGGCTACACCTTC.